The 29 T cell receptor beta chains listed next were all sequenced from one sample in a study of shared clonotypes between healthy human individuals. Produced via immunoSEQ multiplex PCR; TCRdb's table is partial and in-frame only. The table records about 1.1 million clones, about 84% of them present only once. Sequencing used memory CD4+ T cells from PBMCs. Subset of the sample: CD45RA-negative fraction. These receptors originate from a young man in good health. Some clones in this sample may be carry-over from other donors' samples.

The DNA of the CDR3 is TGCGCCAGCAGCTTAGCCAGGTTTAACACTGAAGCTTTCTTT. It encodes CASSLARFNTEAFF. The chain links TRBV5-1 to TRBJ1-1; no reliable D call. Germline values: CDR1 SGHRS, CDR2 YFSETQ. The V gene lost 2 bases and the J gene lost 2 bases, with 10 bases spanning the gap. This CDR3 has 14 residues.

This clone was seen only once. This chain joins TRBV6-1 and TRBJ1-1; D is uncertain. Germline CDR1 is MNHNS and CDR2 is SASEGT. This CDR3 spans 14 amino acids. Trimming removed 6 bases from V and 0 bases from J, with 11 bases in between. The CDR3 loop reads CASRKTTMNTEAFF. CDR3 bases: TGTGCCAGCAGAAAAACAACTATGAACACTGAAGCTTTCTTT.

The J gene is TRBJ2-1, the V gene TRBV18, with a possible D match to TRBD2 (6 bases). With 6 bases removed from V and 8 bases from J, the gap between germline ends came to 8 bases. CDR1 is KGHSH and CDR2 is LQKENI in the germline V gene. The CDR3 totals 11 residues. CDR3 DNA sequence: TGTGCCAGCTCCCGCGGGGATGAGCAGTTCTTC. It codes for CASSRGDEQFF.

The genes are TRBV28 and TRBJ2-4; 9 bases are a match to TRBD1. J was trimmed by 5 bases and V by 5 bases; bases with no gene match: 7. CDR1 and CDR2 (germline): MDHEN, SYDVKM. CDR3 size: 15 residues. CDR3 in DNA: TGTGCCAGCAGTACACGGACAGGGGACCAAAACATTCAGTACTTC. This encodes CASSTRTGDQNIQYF.

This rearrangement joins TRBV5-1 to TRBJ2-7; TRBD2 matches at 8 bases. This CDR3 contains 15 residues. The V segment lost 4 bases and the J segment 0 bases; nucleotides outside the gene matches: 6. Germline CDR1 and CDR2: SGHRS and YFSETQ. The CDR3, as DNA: TGCGCCAGCAGCCTGACTAGCGTCAGCTCCTACGAGCAGTACTTC. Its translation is CASSLTSVSSYEQYF.

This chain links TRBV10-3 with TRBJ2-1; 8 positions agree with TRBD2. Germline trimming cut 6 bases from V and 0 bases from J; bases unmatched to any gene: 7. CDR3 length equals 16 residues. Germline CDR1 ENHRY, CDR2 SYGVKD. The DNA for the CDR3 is TGTGCCATCAGCCAGCCTAGCGGGCACTCCTACAATGAGCAGTTCTTC. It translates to CAISQPSGHSYNEQFF.

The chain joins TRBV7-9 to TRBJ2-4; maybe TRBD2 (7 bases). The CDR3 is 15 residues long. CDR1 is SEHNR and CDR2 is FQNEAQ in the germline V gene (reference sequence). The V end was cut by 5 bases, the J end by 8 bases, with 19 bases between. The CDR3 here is CASSQFRGGGDIQYF. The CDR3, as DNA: TGTGCCAGCAGCCAATTTAGGGGGGGCGGAGACATTCAGTACTTC.

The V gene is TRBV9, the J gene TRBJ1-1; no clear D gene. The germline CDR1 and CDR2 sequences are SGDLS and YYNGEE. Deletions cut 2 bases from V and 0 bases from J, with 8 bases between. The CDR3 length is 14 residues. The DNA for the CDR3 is TGTGCCAGCAGCGTGAGGGCAATGAACACTGAAGCTTTCTTT. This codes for CASSVRAMNTEAFF.

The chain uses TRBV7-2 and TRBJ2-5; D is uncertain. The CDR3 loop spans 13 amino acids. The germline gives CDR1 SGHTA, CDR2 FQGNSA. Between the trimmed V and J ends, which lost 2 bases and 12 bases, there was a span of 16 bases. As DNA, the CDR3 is TGTGCCAGCAGCTTAAACGGTAATTCTCGGAAGTACTTC. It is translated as CASSLNGNSRKYF.

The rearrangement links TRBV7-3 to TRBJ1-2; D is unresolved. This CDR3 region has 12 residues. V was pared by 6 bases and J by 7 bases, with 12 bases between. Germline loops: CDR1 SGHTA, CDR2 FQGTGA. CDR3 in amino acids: CASSGRAGGYTF. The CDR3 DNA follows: TGTGCCAGCAGTGGGAGGGCGGGTGGCTACACCTTC.

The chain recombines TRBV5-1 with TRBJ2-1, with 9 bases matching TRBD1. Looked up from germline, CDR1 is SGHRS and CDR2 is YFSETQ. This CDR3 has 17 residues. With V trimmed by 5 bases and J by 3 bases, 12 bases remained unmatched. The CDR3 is CASRLTGGLAVYNEQFF. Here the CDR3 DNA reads TGCGCCAGCAGACTCACAGGGGGCCTAGCGGTCTACAATGAGCAGTTCTTC.

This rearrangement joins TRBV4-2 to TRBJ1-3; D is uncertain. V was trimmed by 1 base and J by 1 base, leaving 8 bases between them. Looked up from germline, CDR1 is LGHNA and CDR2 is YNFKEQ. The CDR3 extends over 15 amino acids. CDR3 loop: CASSQVSGSGNTIYF. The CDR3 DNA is TGTGCCAGCAGCCAAGTTTCTGGTTCTGGAAACACCATATATTTT.

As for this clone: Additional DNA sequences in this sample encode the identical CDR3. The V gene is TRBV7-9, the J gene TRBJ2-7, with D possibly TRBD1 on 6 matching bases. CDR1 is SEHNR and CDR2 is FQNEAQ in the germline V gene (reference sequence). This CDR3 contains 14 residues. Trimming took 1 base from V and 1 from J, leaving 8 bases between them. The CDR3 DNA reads TGTGCCAGCAGCTTAGGAGGGGGATCCTACGAGCAGTACTTC. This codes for CASSLGGGSYEQYF.

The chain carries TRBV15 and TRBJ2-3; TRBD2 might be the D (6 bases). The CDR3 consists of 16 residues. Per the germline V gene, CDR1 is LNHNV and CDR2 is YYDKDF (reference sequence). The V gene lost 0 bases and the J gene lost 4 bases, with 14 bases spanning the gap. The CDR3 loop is CATSRDLGKRADTQYF. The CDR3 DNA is TGTGCCACCAGCAGAGATCTAGGAAAGCGGGCAGATACGCAGTATTTT.

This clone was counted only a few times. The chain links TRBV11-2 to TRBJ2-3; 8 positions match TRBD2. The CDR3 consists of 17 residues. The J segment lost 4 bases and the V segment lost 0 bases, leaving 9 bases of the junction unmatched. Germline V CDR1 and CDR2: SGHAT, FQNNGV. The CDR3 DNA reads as TGTGCCAGCAGCTTAGATCAGGTCGGGAGGGGCCCAGATACGCAGTATTTT. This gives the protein CASSLDQVGRGPDTQYF.

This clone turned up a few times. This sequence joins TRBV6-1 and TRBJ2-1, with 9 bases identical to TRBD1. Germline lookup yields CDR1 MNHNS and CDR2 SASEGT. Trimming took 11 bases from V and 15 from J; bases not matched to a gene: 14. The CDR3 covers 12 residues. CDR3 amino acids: CAAYHRGQGPFF. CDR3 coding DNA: TGTGCCGCCTATCATAGGGGACAGGGACCGTTCTTC.

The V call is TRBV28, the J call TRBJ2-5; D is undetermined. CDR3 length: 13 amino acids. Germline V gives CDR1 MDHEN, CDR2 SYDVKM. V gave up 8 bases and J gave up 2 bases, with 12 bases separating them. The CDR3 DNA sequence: TGTGCCAGCCAGATGGGTGGGCAAGAGACCCAGTACTTC. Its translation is CASQMGGQETQYF.

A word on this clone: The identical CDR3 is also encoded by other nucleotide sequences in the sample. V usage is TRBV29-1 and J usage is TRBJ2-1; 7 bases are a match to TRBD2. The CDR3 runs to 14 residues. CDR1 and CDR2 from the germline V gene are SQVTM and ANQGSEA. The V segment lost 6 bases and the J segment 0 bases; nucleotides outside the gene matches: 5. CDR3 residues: CSVWGGSSYNEQFF. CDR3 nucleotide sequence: TGCAGCGTATGGGGGGGGAGCTCCTACAATGAGCAGTTCTTC.

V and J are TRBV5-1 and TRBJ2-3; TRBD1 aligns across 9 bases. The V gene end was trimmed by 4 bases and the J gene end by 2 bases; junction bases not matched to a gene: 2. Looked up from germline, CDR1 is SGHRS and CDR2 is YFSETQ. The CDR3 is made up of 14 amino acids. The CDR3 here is CASSDRGTTDTQYF. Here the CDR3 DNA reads TGCGCCAGCAGCGACAGGGGGACCACAGATACGCAGTATTTT.

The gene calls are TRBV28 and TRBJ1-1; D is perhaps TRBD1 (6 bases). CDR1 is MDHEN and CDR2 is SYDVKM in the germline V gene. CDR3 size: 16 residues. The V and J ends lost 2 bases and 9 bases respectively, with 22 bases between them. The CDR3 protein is CASSLSGGSGPAKAFF. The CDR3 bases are TGTGCCAGCAGTTTAAGTGGGGGCTCGGGGCCGGCAAAAGCTTTCTTT.

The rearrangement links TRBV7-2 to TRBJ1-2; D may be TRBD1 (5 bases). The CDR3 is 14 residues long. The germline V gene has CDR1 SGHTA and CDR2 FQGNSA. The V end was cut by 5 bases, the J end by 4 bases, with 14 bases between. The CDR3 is CASSPRQGFYGYTF. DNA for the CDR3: TGTGCCAGCAGCCCGAGGCAGGGTTTCTATGGCTACACCTTC. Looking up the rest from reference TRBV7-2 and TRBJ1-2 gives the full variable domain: GAGVSQSPSNKVTEKGKDVELRCDPISGHTALYWYRQSLGQGLEFLIYFQGNSAPDKSGLPSDRFSAERTGGSVSTLTIQRTQQEDSAVYLCASSPRQGFYGYTFGSGTRLTVV.

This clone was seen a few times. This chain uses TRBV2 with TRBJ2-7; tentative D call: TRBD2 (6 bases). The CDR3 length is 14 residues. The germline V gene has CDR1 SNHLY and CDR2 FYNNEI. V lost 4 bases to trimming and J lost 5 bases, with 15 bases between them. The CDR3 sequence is CASSAGTAPHEQYF. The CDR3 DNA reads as TGTGCCAGCAGTGCCGGGACTGCCCCCCACGAGCAGTACTTC.

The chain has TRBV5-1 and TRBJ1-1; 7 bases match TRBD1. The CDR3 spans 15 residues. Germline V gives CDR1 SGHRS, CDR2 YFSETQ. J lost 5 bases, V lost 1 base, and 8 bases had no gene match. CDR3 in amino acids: CASSLNGQVDTEAFF. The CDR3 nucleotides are TGCGCCAGCAGCTTGAATGGACAGGTGGATACTGAAGCTTTCTTT.

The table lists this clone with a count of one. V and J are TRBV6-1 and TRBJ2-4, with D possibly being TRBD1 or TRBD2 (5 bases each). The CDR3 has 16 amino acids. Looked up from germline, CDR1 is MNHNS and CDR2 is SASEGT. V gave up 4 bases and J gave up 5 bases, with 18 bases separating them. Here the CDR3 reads CASSVSGTLSQNIQYF. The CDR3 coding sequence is TGTGCCAGCAGTGTATCCGGGACCCTTAGCCAAAACATTCAGTACTTC.

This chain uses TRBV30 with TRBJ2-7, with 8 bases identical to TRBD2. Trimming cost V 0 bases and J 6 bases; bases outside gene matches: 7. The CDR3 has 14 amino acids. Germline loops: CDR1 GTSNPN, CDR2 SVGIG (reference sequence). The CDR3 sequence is CAWSVVSGIREQYF. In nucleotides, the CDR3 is TGTGCCTGGAGTGTTGTTAGCGGGATACGCGAGCAGTACTTC.

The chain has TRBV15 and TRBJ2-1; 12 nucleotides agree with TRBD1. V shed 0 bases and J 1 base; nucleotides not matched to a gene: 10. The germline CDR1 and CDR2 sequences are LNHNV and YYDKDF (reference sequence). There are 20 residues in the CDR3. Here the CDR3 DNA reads TGTGCCACCAGCAGAGATTCAAGGGGACAGGGGGCAGGATCCTACAATGAGCAGTTCTTC. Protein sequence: CATSRDSRGQGAGSYNEQFF.

CDR3 DNA sequence: TGTGCCAGCAGTTCCCCCCGTTTAGCCAAAAACATTCAGTACTTC. This translates into CASSSPRLAKNIQYF. The chain uses TRBV27 and TRBJ2-4, with D uncertain. CDR3 length: 15 residues. V shed 4 bases and J shed 0 bases, with 10 bases lying between them. CDR1 and CDR2 from the germline V gene are MNHEY and SMNVEV (reference sequence).

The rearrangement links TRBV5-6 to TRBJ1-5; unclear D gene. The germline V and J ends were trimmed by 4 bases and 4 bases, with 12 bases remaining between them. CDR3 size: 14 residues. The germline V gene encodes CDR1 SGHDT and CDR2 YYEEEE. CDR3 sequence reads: CASSLGQANQPQHF. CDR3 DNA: TGTGCCAGCAGCCTCGGGCAGGCGAATCAGCCCCAGCATTTT.

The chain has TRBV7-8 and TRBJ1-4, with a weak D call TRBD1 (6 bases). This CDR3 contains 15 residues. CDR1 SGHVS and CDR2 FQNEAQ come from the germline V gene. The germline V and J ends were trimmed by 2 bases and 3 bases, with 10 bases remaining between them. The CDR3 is CASSLHRAPNEKLFF. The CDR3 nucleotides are TGTGCCAGCAGCTTACACAGGGCTCCTAATGAAAAACTGTTTTTT.